The table lists the clone carrying this T cell receptor beta chain with a few counts. The TCR beta library used iRepertoire HTBI primers with Arm-PCR amplification of CDR3. TCRdb analysed the multiplex PCR reads with MiXCR anew, one entry per CDR3 protein. The top ten clones hold around 11% of a sample with about 200,000 distinct CDR3 sequences, approximately 18% of them seen once. Specified time point: newly diagnosed GD, antithyroid drugs for less than 3 months. PBMCs provided the RNA from which the TCR library was made. This record belongs to a study of regulatory T cells in long-lasting Graves disease. The sample also formed part of further work on T cells in Graves' hyperthyroidism and ophthalmopathy.

The specimen comprised peripheral blood mononuclear cells (PBMCs), sampled at new diagnosis, from a patient treated with antithyroid drugs. This receptor was identified in a woman in her twenties or thirties with Graves disease.

The CDR3 DNA is TGCGCCAGCAGCTTCAGGGAGACAGAGACCCAGTACTTC. This codes for CASSFRETETQYF. The chain has TRBV5-1 and TRBJ2-5; D is tentatively TRBD1 or TRBD2 (5 bases each). V dropped 2 bases and J dropped 4 bases, with 9 bases sitting between them. CDR1 and CDR2 from the germline V gene are SGHRS and YFSETQ. This CDR3 is built from 13 residues.